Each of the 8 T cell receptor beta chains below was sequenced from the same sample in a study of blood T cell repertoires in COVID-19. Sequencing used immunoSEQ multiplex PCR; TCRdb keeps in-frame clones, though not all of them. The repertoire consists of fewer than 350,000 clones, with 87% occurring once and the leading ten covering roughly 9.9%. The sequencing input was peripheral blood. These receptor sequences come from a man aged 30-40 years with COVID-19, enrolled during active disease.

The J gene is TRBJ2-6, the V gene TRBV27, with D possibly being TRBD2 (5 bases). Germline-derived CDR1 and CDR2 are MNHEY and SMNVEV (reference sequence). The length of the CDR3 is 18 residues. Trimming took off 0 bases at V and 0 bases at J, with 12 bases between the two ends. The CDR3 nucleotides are TGTGCCAGCAGTTTATCGTGGTTACTAGACTCTGGGGCCAACGTCCTGACTTTC. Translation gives CASSLSWLLDSGANVLTF.

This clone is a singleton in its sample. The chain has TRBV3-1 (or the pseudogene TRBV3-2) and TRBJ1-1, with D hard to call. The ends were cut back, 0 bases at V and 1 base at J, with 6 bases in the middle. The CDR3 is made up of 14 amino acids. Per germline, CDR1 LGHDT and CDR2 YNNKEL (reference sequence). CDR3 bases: TGTGCCAGCAGCCAAGATTTGAGGAACACTGAAGCTTTCTTT. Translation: CASSQDLRNTEAFF.

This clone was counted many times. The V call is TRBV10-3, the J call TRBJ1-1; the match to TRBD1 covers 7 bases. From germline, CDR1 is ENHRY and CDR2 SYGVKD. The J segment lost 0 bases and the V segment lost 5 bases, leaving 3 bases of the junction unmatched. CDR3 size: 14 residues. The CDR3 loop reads CAISLGQMNTEAFF. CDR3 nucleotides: TGTGCCATCAGTTTGGGACAGATGAACACTGAAGCTTTCTTT.

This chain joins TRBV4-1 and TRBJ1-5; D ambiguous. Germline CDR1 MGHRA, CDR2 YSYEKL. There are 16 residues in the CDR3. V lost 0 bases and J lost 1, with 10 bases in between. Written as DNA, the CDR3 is TGCGCCAGCAGCCAAGAAGCCTATTTGAGCAATCAGCCCCAGCATTTT. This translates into CASSQEAYLSNQPQHF.

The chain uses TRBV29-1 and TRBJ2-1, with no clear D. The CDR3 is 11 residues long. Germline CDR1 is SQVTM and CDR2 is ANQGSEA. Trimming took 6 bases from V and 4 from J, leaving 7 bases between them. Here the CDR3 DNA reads TGCAGCGTCCATCATTACAATGAGCAGTTCTTC. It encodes CSVHHYNEQFF.

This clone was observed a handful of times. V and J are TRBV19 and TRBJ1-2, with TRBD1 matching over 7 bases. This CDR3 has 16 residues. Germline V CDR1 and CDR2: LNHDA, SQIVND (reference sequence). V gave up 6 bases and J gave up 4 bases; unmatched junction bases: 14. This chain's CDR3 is CASSPPGTVGSYGYTF. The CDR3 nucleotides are TGTGCCAGTAGCCCACCTGGGACAGTCGGAAGCTATGGCTACACCTTC. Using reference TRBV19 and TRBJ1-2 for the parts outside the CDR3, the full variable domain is DGGITQSPKYLFRKEGQNVTLSCEQNLNHDAMYWYRQDPGQGLRLIYYSQIVNDFQKGDIAEGYSVSREKKESFPLTVTSAQKNPTAFYLCASSPPGTVGSYGYTFGSGTRLTVV.

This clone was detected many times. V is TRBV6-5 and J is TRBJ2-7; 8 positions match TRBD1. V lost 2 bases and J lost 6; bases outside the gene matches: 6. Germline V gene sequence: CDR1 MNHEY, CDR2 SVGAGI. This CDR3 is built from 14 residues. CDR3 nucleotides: TGTGCCAGCAGTTACGTCCGGGACAGGAGCGAGCAGTACTTC. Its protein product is CASSYVRDRSEQYF.

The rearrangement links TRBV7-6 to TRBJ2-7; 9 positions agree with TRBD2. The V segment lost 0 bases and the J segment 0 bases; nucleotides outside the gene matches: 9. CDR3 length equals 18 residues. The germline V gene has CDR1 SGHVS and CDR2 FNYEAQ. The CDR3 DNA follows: TGTGCCAGCAGCTTAGCGGCTAGCGGGACCTCCTACTCCTACGAGCAGTACTTC. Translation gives CASSLAASGTSYSYEQYF.